A selection of T cell receptor beta chains follows, all from one sample in a study of T cells in localized non-small cell lung cancer. Some clones are missing from TCRdb's copy, which holds only in-frame ones; the method was immunoSEQ multiplex PCR. The sample lists roughly 1,300 clones, 20% to 25% occurring once. The sample here was normal lung tissue next to the tumor, taken before any cancer treatment. These receptors all stem from a man aged 35-75 years with stage III squamous cell lung carcinoma. Each CDR3 is given with its conserved first and last residue. Each record gives: J gene, clone size, V gene, D gene, CDR3 protein, CDR3 DNA. The D gene is left open where the match is weak. The listing skips clone size in some rows; elsewhere it reads once, few, many or a size class.

TRBJ2-7 . TRBV30 . CAWSVRGIKLSYEQYF TGTGCCTGGAGTGTACGAGGGATTAAGCTGTCCTACGAGCAGTACTTC
TRBJ2-1 . TRBV28 . CASSFRPASYNEQFF TGTGCCAGCAGTTTTAGGCCGGCCTCCTACAATGAGCAGTTCTTC
TRBJ2-7 . TRBV11-3 . CASSLSRSSYEQYF TGTGCCAGCAGCTTATCTCGCAGCTCCTACGAGCAGTACTTC
TRBJ1-2 . TRBV11-3 TRBD1 CASSPEGTGEYGYTF TGTGCCAGCAGCCCAGAAGGGACAGGGGAATATGGCTACACCTTC
TRBJ1-4 . TRBV19 . CASSISRTTNEKLFF TGTGCCAGTAGTATTTCTCGGACAACTAATGAAAAACTGTTTTTT
TRBJ2-7 few TRBV5-1 TRBD1 CASSPTGGNRYEQYF TGCGCCAGCAGCCCGACAGGGGGCAATCGCTACGAGCAGTACTTC
TRBJ1-3 few TRBV18 . CASSQGGIGNTIYF TGTGCCAGCTCCCAGGGCGGGATCGGAAACACCATATATTTT
TRBJ2-3 . TRBV6-7 . CASSPRLGAGTDTQYF TGTGCCAGCAGCCCCCGGTTGGGAGCTGGCACAGATACGCAGTATTTT
TRBJ2-2 few TRBV6-8 . CGTEANTGELFF TGTGGGACGGAGGCGAACACCGGGGAGCTGTTTTTT
TRBJ2-7 . TRBV28 TRBD2 CASSPSGTTYEQYF TGTGCCAGCAGTCCAAGCGGGACGACCTACGAGCAGTACTTC
TRBJ1-1 . TRBV18 . CASSPPPGRTEAFF TGTGCCAGCTCACCACCGCCAGGGCGGACTGAAGCTTTCTTT
TRBJ2-1 . TRBV30 . CAWTSGDNEQFF TGTGCCTGGACTTCCGGGGACAATGAGCAGTTCTTC
TRBJ2-2 . TRBV18 TRBD2 CASSPPKGTSGAGELFF TGTGCCAGCTCACCACCGAAGGGGACTAGCGGGGCCGGGGAGCTGTTTTTT
TRBJ2-2 . TRBV11-3 . CASSLKYPSLLGTGELFF TGTGCCAGCAGCTTAAAATATCCTAGCCTTTTGGGCACCGGGGAGCTGTTTTTT
TRBJ2-1 few TRBV19 TRBD1 CASSMRTGATYNEQFF TGTGCCAGTAGTATGAGGACAGGGGCGACTTACAATGAGCAGTTCTTC
TRBJ2-3 . TRBV9 . CASAVGPRGDTQYF TGTGCCAGCGCCGTAGGGCCCCGGGGAGATACGCAGTATTTT
TRBJ2-1 . TRBV14 TRBD1 CASSQGQLFYNEQFF TGTGCCAGCAGCCAGGGACAGCTGTTCTACAATGAGCAGTTCTTC
TRBJ2-3 few TRBV11-3 TRBD2 CASSLKRTSGGWGTDTQYF TGTGCCAGCAGCTTGAAGAGGACTAGCGGGGGCTGGGGCACAGATACGCAGTATTTT
TRBJ2-7 few TRBV1 . CASSQDQGPRSSYEQYF TGCGCCAGCAGCCAAGATCAGGGACCCCGGAGCTCCTACGAGCAGTACTTC
TRBJ2-7 . TRBV6-7 . CASSYTPRASYEQYF TGTGCCAGCAGTTACACGCCGAGGGCAAGCTACGAGCAGTACTTC
TRBJ1-2 few TRBV11-3 . CASSLGASNYGYTF TGTGCCAGCAGCTTAGGGGCTTCTAACTATGGCTACACCTTC
TRBJ2-4 . TRBV14 TRBD1 CASSLPASGGLKNIQYF TGTGCCAGCAGCCTCCCGGCCTCAGGGGGCTTAAAAAACATTCAGTACTTC
TRBJ2-1 . TRBV29-1 TRBD2 CSVEGGTIYNEQFF TGCAGCGTTGAAGGGGGGACTATCTACAATGAGCAGTTCTTC
TRBJ2-3 . TRBV19 TRBD2 CASSITGLAGSQYF TGTGCCAGTAGTATCACGGGACTAGCGGGATCGCAGTATTTT
TRBJ2-3 few TRBV6-8 TRBD2 CASSGTSGRGDTQYF TGTGCCAGCAGTGGGACTAGCGGGAGGGGGGATACGCAGTATTTT
TRBJ2-1 . TRBV28 TRBD2 CASRNLAGGPGIDEQFF TGTGCCAGCAGGAATTTAGCGGGAGGGCCGGGGATCGATGAGCAGTTCTTC
TRBJ1-1 large TRBV11-3 TRBD1 CASSSIRGPNTEAFF TGTGCCAGCAGCTCAATCAGGGGGCCGAACACTGAAGCTTTCTTT
TRBJ2-5 . TRBV11-3 . CASSLARGGPRSETQYF TGTGCCAGCAGCTTGGCCAGAGGGGGGCCACGTTCAGAGACCCAGTACTTC
TRBJ1-1 . TRBV5-1 . CASSLGPADTEAFF TGCGCCAGCAGCTTGGGGCCAGCAGACACTGAAGCTTTCTTT
TRBJ2-7 few TRBV11-3 . CASSLGGGDYEQYF TGTGCCAGCAGCTTGGGAGGGGGCGACTACGAGCAGTACTTC
TRBJ2-3 once TRBV14 TRBD2 CASSHPGLAGGASTDTQYF TGTGCCAGCAGCCACCCGGGACTAGCGGGGGGTGCTAGCACAGATACGCAGTATTTT
TRBJ1-2 . TRBV9 TRBD1 CASLTGVDYGYTF TGTGCCAGCCTGACAGGGGTGGACTATGGCTACACCTTC
TRBJ2-1 . TRBV5-1 . CASSLEAASSYNEQFF TGCGCCAGCAGCTTGGAGGCGGCTAGCTCCTACAATGAGCAGTTCTTC
TRBJ2-2 large TRBV19 . CASSIQRDTGELFF TGTGCCAGTAGTATACAGCGGGACACCGGGGAGCTGTTTTTT
TRBJ2-1 . TRBV5-1 TRBD1 CASSYLVDRVRNEQFF TGCGCCAGCAGCTACCTAGTTGACAGGGTGAGGAATGAGCAGTTCTTC
TRBJ2-7 . TRBV10-1 . CASSESRGNANRGEQYF TGCGCCAGCAGTGAGTCGCGCGGGAATGCAAATAGGGGCGAGCAGTACTTC
TRBJ1-3 . TRBV5-1 . CASSLQTGKSGNTIYF TGCGCCAGCAGCTTACAAACAGGGAAATCTGGAAACACCATATATTTT
TRBJ1-5 . TRBV11-3 . CASSLEGGNKPQHF TGTGCCAGCAGCCTGGAGGGTGGGAATAAGCCCCAGCATTTT
TRBJ2-5 few TRBV6-8 TRBD1 CATTDLQGKETQYF TGTGCCACCACAGACCTACAGGGGAAAGAGACCCAGTACTTC
TRBJ2-2 . TRBV30 TRBD1 CAWGAGTGRGGELFF TGTGCCTGGGGAGCAGGGACAGGGCGAGGCGGGGAGCTGTTTTTT
TRBJ1-2 few TRBV15 . CATSAGGTNYGYTF TGTGCCACCAGCGCCGGGGGGACTAACTATGGCTACACCTTC
TRBJ1-2 . TRBV28 TRBD1 CASLQGDYGYTF TGTGCCAGTCTCCAGGGGGACTATGGCTACACCTTC
TRBJ1-2 . TRBV6-8 . CASSSAGLYGYTF TGTGCCAGCAGTTCGGCGGGCCTCTATGGCTACACCTTC
TRBJ2-6 . TRBV6-8 . CASTREAGANVLTF TGTGCCAGCACCCGGGAAGCTGGGGCCAACGTCCTGACTTTC
TRBJ2-7 few TRBV5-1 TRBD1 CASSPTGQGRNEQYF TGCGCCAGCAGCCCGACCGGACAGGGGAGGAACGAGCAGTACTTC
TRBJ1-1 . TRBV6-8 . CASSYPLSRSGNTEAFF TGTGCCAGCAGTTACCCCCTTTCCCGATCGGGTAACACTGAAGCTTTCTTT
TRBJ1-1 few TRBV23-1 . CASSQGYSLNTEAFF TGCGCCAGCAGCCAAGGGTACAGCTTGAACACTGAAGCTTTCTTT
TRBJ2-1 . TRBV6-8 . CASSSRLGNEQFF TGTGCCAGCAGTAGCCGACTCGGGAATGAGCAGTTCTTC
TRBJ2-1 medium-sized TRBV11-3 TRBD2 CASSSGLAGFYNEQFF TGTGCCAGCAGCTCCGGACTAGCGGGCTTCTACAATGAGCAGTTCTTC
TRBJ2-1 large TRBV6-8 TRBD2 CASSYSERGASYNEQFF TGTGCCAGCAGTTACTCCGAGCGGGGGGCCTCCTACAATGAGCAGTTCTTC